The source of this T cell receptor beta chain is a study of vaccination and CD4 T cells after COVID-19. In the study overall: Samples were taken after vaccination, a median of approximately 72 days after dose two, with a range of 14 to 241. In culture, cells were exposed to overlapping spike peptides from SARS-CoV-2, HCoV-NL63, HCoV-OC43 and HCoV-229E. Notes on the study in general: Data came from relatively few convalescent patients and lacked early post-infection timepoints.

Treatment in this sample: roughly ten-day PBMC culture with coronavirus spike peptide pools or control peptides (ViraFEST assay). Under the ViraFEST approach, antigen-specific T cells were expanded with peptide pools and TCRs subsequently sequenced. At the Johns Hopkins FTIC core, DNA taken from cultured CD4+ T cells was sequenced by way of the Oncomine TCR Beta short-read assay. TCRdb independently ran MiXCR on the PCR reads; one entry per CDR3 protein. Here the sample spans about 21,000 distinct CDR3 sequences, 55% being singletons. Turning to this clonotype: The antigen is unknown.

The sample was CD4+ T cells from blood, cultured in vitro. This TCR was recovered from a human donor who had recovered from COVID-19.

This CDR3 is CASRSGTEAYSNQPQHF. The CDR3 DNA is TGTGCCAGCAGGTCCGGGACAGAGGCTTATAGCAATCAGCCCCAGCATTTT. The chain employs TRBV12-3 or TRBV12-4 and TRBJ1-5; 7 bases are a match to TRBD1. V shed 6 bases, J shed 0 bases, and the junction held 11 bases outside the gene matches. There are 17 residues in the CDR3.